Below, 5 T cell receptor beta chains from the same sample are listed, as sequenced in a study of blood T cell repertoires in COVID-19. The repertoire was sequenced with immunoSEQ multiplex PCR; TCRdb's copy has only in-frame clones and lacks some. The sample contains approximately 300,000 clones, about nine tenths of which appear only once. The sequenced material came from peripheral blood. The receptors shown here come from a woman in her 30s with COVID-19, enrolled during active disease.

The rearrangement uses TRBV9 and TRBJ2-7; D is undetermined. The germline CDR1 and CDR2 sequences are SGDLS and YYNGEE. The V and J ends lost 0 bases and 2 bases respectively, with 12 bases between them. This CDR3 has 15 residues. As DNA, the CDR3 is TGTGCCAGCAGCGTAGGCCCCGATCAGACCTACGAGCAGTACTTC. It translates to CASSVGPDQTYEQYF.

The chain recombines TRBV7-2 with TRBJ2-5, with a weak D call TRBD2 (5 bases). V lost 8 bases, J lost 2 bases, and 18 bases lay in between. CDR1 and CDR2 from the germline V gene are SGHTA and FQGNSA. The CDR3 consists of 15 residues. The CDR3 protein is CASALLLGGQETQYF. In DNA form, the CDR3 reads TGTGCCAGCGCCCTTCTTCTGGGCGGGCAAGAGACCCAGTACTTC. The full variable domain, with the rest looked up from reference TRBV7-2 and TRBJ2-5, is GAGVSQSPSNKVTEKGKDVELRCDPISGHTALYWYRQSLGQGLEFLIYFQGNSAPDKSGLPSDRFSAERTGGSVSTLTIQRTQQEDSAVYLCASALLLGGQETQYFGPGTRLLVL.

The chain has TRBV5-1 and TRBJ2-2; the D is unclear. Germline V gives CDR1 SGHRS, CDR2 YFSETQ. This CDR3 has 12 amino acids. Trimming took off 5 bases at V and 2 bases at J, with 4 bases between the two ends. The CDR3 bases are TGCGCCAGCAGTATCAACACCGGGGAGCTGTTTTTT. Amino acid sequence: CASSINTGELFF.

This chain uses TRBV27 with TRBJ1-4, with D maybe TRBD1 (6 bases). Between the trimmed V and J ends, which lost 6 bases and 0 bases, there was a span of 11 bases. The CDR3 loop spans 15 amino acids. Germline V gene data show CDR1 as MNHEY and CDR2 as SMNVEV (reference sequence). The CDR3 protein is CASRPRTATNEKLFF. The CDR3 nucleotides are TGTGCCAGCAGGCCACGGACAGCAACTAATGAAAAACTGTTTTTT.

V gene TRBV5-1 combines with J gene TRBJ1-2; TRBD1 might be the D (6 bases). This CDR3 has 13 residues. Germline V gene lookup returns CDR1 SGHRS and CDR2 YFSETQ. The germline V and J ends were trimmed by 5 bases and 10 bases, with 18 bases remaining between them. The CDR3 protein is CASRPTGRDNYTF. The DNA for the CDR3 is TGCGCCAGCAGACCGACAGGAAGGGATAACTACACCTTC.